Sequencing of this T cell receptor (beta chain) was carried out in a study of blood T cell repertoires in COVID-19. This CDR3 region has 14 residues. Germline V gene data show CDR1 as KGHDR and CDR2 as SFDVKD. V gave up 3 bases and J gave up 4 bases, with 9 bases separating them. Assay: immunoSEQ multiplex PCR; the TCRdb copy retains only in-frame clones and omits some. The repertoire holds approximately 280,000 clones, with approximately 90% as singletons. This receptor was obtained from an older woman with acute or convalescent COVID-19. The specimen sequenced was peripheral blood. This chain uses TRBV24-1 with TRBJ1-5; a possible D gene is TRBD1 (5 bases). In nucleotides, the CDR3 is TGTGCCACCAGTGATCCCCCAGGGAATCAGCCCCAGCATTTT. Its translation: CATSDPPGNQPQHF.